This T cell receptor beta chain stems from a study of human T cells and chemical hapten exposure. Trimming removed 0 bases from V and 5 bases from J, with 14 bases in between. The CDR3 has 15 amino acids. Germline values: CDR1 DFQATT, CDR2 SNEGSKA (reference sequence). Stated time point: patch test 3, about 24 weeks after DPC sensitization. Described treatment: therapeutic diphenylcyclopropenone sensitization with weekly scalp DPC. This clonotype turned up a few times. In the original workflow: Samples ranged from roughly 23,224 to 700,000 TCRs, with a median of 95,638. TCRdb fed the RACE reads into MiXCR, producing one record per CDR3 protein. None of the V and J calls come from the authors' own analysis; TCRdb made them. The sample consists of 50,000 or so distinct CDR3 sequences, 9% to 10% of them appearing once.

The receptor's source is a woman aged 40 to 49 with alopecia areata. Some clones in this sample may be carry-over from other donors' samples. The V and J genes are TRBV20-1 and TRBJ1-5; the D is unclear. The sequences come from whole blood, collected in connection with sensitization to the hapten diphenylcyclopropenone (DPC). CDR3 sequence reads: CSARDLRHRYQPQHF. CDR3 nucleotides: TGCAGTGCTAGAGATCTCCGGCACAGATATCAGCCCCAGCATTTT.